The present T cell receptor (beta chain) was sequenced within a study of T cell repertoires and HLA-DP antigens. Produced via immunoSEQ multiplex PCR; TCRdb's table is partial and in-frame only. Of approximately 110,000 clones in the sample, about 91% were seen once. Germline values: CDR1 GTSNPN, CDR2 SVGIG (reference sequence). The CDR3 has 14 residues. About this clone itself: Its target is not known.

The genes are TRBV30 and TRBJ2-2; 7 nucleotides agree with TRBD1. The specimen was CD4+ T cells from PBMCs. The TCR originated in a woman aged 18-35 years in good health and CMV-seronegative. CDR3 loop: CACQGQWRPGELFF. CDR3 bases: TGTGCTTGCCAGGGACAGTGGCGACCCGGGGAGCTGTTTTTT.